The 6 T cell receptor beta chains listed next were all sequenced from one sample in a study of shared clonotypes between healthy human individuals. TCRdb keeps only in-frame clones here, not all; method: immunoSEQ multiplex PCR. This sample has about 2.5 million clones; roughly 90% occur once, and the top ten carry 0.3% to 0.45%. Sequencing used naive CD4+ T cells from PBMCs. Stated subset: CD45RA+ positively selected. The receptors derive from a young man in good health. Some clones in this sample may be carry-over from other donors' samples.

The genes are TRBV6-1 and TRBJ1-1; D gene uncertain. The CDR3 length is 13 residues. V was shortened by 5 bases and J by 1 base, with 8 bases between the two germline ends. Germline loops: CDR1 MNHNS, CDR2 SASEGT. This CDR3 reads CASSIQENTEAFF. The CDR3 DNA is TGTGCCAGCAGTATCCAGGAGAACACTGAAGCTTTCTTT.

This chain connects TRBV7-2 to TRBJ2-7, with D unresolved. Trimming left V 3 bases short and J 2 bases short, with 11 bases between. This CDR3 spans 14 amino acids. The V gene's germline CDR1 is SGHTA and CDR2 FQGNSA. DNA for the CDR3: TGTGCCAGCAGCTTTCAGGCTTTAGCCTACGAGCAGTACTTC. Protein sequence: CASSFQALAYEQYF.

The chain links TRBV15 to TRBJ1-5, with no clear D. CDR1 is LNHNV, CDR2 YYDKDF, per germline (reference sequence). V lost 6 bases and J 0 bases, leaving 9 bases between the germline ends. The CDR3 is 14 residues long. CDR3: CATSLRYSNQPQHF. CDR3 DNA: TGTGCCACCAGTCTCCGGTATAGCAATCAGCCCCAGCATTTT. Based on the CDR3 plus reference TRBV15 and TRBJ1-5, the full variable domain is DAMVIQNPRYQVTQFGKPVTLSCSQTLNHNVMYWYQQKSSQAPKLLFHYYDKDFNNEADTPDNFQSRRPNTSFCFLDIRSPGLGDTAMYLCATSLRYSNQPQHFGDGTRLSIL.

This clone was seen more than once but under ten times. J is TRBJ2-5 and V is TRBV7-9; no definite D call. V dropped 4 bases and J dropped 5 bases, with 17 bases sitting between them. Per germline, CDR1 SEHNR and CDR2 FQNEAQ (reference sequence). This CDR3 contains 15 residues. The CDR3 region is CASSYSETRMETQYF. The CDR3 DNA follows: TGTGCCAGCAGCTACAGCGAGACGCGAATGGAGACCCAGTACTTC.

The chain combines TRBV5-1 with TRBJ2-2; D gene uncertain. Germline lookup yields CDR1 SGHRS and CDR2 YFSETQ. V lost 4 bases to trimming and J lost 4 bases, with 17 bases between them. The CDR3 is made up of 16 amino acids. For the CDR3, the DNA is TGCGCCAGCAGCCCCCTCCTGGCAGTCGGCACCGGGGAGCTGTTTTTT. This gives the protein CASSPLLAVGTGELFF.

The chain has TRBV13 and TRBJ2-3, with 7 positions matching TRBD2. This CDR3 has 17 residues. The germline gives CDR1 PRHDT, CDR2 FYEKMQ (reference sequence). The V segment lost 5 bases and the J segment 2 bases; nucleotides outside the gene matches: 13. The CDR3 DNA follows: TGTGCCAGCAGCCGCGGGAGCGGATTAAGGTACACAGATACGCAGTATTTT. Translation gives CASSRGSGLRYTDTQYF.